These T cell receptor beta chains were read from a single sample in a study of CD8 T cells in Susac syndrome. TCRdb re-called the immunoSEQ multiplex PCR reads through MiXCR, storing one row per CDR3 protein. Found here are fewer than 150,000 distinct CDR3 sequences, more than 85% of them singletons; the top ten hold more than 0.15%. Sequenced: CD8+ T cells from PBMCs. The receptors were gathered from a human donor with Susac syndrome. Each CDR3 is given with its conserved first and last residue. A D gene is named only where the DNA matches it firmly. Clone size appears in some rows only: once, few, many, or a class for an expanded clone.

size: -
J: TRBJ2-1
V: TRBV5-4
D: TRBD2
CDR3: CASPTPGVGLAGTYNEQFF
DNA: TGTGCCAGCCCAACTCCGGGGGTGGGACTAGCGGGCACCTACAATGAGCAGTTCTTC

size: -
J: TRBJ1-1
V: TRBV7-8
D: -
CDR3: CASSLGETAEAFF
DNA: TGTGCCAGCAGCTTAGGGGAAACCGCTGAAGCTTTCTTT

size: once
J: TRBJ1-2
V: TRBV24-1
D: TRBD1
CDR3: CATSDYVQGIDGYTF
DNA: TGTGCCACCAGTGATTATGTACAGGGGATAGATGGCTACACCTTC

size: -
J: TRBJ2-1
V: TRBV7-6
D: -
CDR3: CASSSDRGGSSYNEQFF
DNA: TGTGCCAGCAGCTCCGACAGGGGCGGGAGCTCCTACAATGAGCAGTTCTTC

size: -
J: TRBJ2-2
V: TRBV21-1
D: -
CDR3: CASSKEVLAGSGELFF
DNA: TGTGCCAGCAGCAAAGAGGTTCTAGCGGGATCCGGGGAGCTGTTTTTT

size: -
J: TRBJ2-1
V: TRBV9
D: TRBD1
CDR3: CASSAQQGAPIWDEQFF
DNA: TGTGCCAGCAGCGCGCAACAGGGGGCCCCTATTTGGGATGAGCAGTTCTTC

size: -
J: TRBJ2-1
V: TRBV7-9
D: -
CDR3: CASPRLYNEQFF
DNA: TGTGCCAGCCCGCGGCTATACAATGAGCAGTTCTTC

size: -
J: TRBJ2-1
V: TRBV29-1
D: -
CDR3: CSVGHDEQFF
DNA: TGCAGCGTTGGACATGATGAGCAGTTCTTC

size: -
J: TRBJ1-1
V: TRBV25-1
D: -
CDR3: CASLLGGAAFF
DNA: TGTGCCAGCCTCCTAGGGGGAGCAGCTTTCTTT

size: -
J: TRBJ2-2
V: TRBV5-1
D: TRBD1
CDR3: CASSLREGADNTGELFF
DNA: TGCGCCAGCAGCTTGCGCGAGGGGGCGGACAACACCGGGGAGCTGTTTTTT

size: -
J: TRBJ2-7
V: TRBV20-1
D: -
CDR3: CSARAVGAFSYEQYF
DNA: TGCAGTGCTAGGGCGGTAGGAGCATTCTCCTACGAGCAGTACTTC

size: -
J: TRBJ2-7
V: TRBV20-1
D: TRBD2
CDR3: CSAPKLAGAAYEQYF
DNA: TGCAGTGCTCCAAAACTAGCGGGCGCCGCCTACGAGCAGTACTTC

size: -
J: TRBJ2-7
V: TRBV27
D: -
CDR3: CASSLTGVINYEQYF
DNA: TGTGCCAGCAGTTTAACGGGCGTGATCAACTACGAGCAGTACTTC

size: -
J: TRBJ2-5
V: TRBV4-1
D: TRBD2
CDR3: CASAHPIKREGPQYF
DNA: TGCGCCAGCGCACACCCGATCAAGCGGGAGGGCCCCCAGTACTTC